Described below is a single T cell receptor beta chain sequence and its context. The sample belongs to a study of blood T cell repertoires in COVID-19. Study context: Samples taken during acute and convalescent COVID-19 were collected in the United States, Italy and Spain.

Germline V gene data show CDR1 as MNHEY and CDR2 as SVGAGI. This CDR3 comprises 15 residues. Germline trimming cut 4 bases from V and 3 bases from J; bases unmatched to any gene: 7. Grouping used clinical history reported by participants in a survey and questionnaire. The table came from immunoSEQ multiplex PCR; TCRdb's copy has only in-frame clones and leaves some out. The data contain approximately 150,000 clones, roughly 87% of them singletons. The sample was PBMCs or T cells enriched from blood (not recorded which). V and J are TRBV6-5 and TRBJ2-5; 8 bases line up with TRBD1. The receptor's source is a human donor with acute COVID-19. The donor label of this sample is uncertain. The CDR3 DNA reads TGTGCCAGCAGTTCCCGTCGGGACAGGAAAGAGACCCAGTACTTC. Its translation is CASSSRRDRKETQYF.